The 6 T cell receptor beta chains given below trace back to one sample, sequenced in a study of T cells in Graves' hyperthyroidism and ophthalmopathy (dated by TCRdb to about 2019). The library was made by multiplex PCR. The instrument given in TCRdb is Illumina HiSeq 2000. The TCR beta CDR3 regions were amplified from the RNA transcripts. The TCR CDR3 was subjected to a first round of RT-PCR using the HTBI primer set and the Qiagen OneStep RT-PCR kit. TCRdb trimmed public reads at Q25 via fastp, called clones via MiXCR and kept in-frame beta chains. Rows matching on CDR3 protein sequence are summarized as one entry with the most common DNA and genes. For this sample there are around 340,000 distinct CDR3 sequences; roughly 17% appear just once. More than 30% of the sample is held by the ten biggest clonotypes. Sequencing was carried out using blood. These receptors came from a woman in her thirties with Graves' hyperthyroidism that later progressed to Graves' ophthalmopathy.

Many counts were recorded for this clonotype. The chain employs TRBV5-1 and TRBJ2-5; possible D gene TRBD2, 6 bases. CDR1 and CDR2 from the germline V gene are SGHRS and YFSETQ. The V end was cut by 1 base, the J end by 4 bases, with 17 bases between. The CDR3 consists of 16 residues. The CDR3 DNA reads as TGCGCCAGCAGCTTGATGCCGGGGCGGGACCGAGAGACCCAGTACTTC. This encodes CASSLMPGRDRETQYF.

With respect to this clonotype: A single base separates this from a much larger clone, so it may be a read error. The rearrangement links TRBV12-3 or TRBV12-4 to TRBJ2-5; D gene ambiguous. The length of the CDR3 is 13 residues. CDR3 sequence: CASGRWYQETQCF. The CDR3 region has the DNA TGTGCCAGCGGTCGATGGTACCAAGAGACCCAGTGCTTC.

This clonotype was counted many times. The chain carries TRBV12-5 and TRBJ1-1; tentative D call: TRBD1 (5 bases). The CDR3 covers 12 residues. The V gene lost 4 bases and the J gene lost 6 bases, with 9 bases spanning the gap. Germline CDR1 reads LGHNT; CDR2 reads FRNRAP. CDR3 nucleotides: TGTGCTAGTGGTTATTTGGGGGCTGAAGCTTTCTTT. It encodes CASGYLGAEAFF.

There are a few counts of this clonotype. The CDR3 DNA reads as TGTGCCAGCAGCTTGGCCCCGCATAACTATAACACTGAAGCTTTCTTT. Translated, it gives CASSLAPHNYNTEAFF. The V call is TRBV5-8, the J call TRBJ1-1; D not resolved. The V end was cut by 0 bases, the J end by 2 bases, with 14 bases between. This CDR3 region has 16 residues. The germline gives CDR1 SGHTS, CDR2 YDEGEE. The whole variable domain, remainder taken from reference TRBV5-8 and TRBJ1-1, is EAGVTQSPTHLIKTRGQQATLRCSPISGHTSVYWYQQALGLGLQFLLWYDEGEERNRGNFPPRFSGRQFPNYSSELNVNALELEDSALYLCASSLAPHNYNTEAFFGQGTRLTVV.

This clonotype was detected a few times. The rearrangement uses TRBV20-1 and TRBJ2-1; D is possibly TRBD2 (7 bases). V was shortened by 4 bases and J by 4 bases, with 26 bases between the two germline ends. Germline V gives CDR1 DFQATT, CDR2 SNEGSKA (reference sequence). The CDR3 runs 18 residues. CDR3 coding DNA: TGCAGTGCTAATCATGGGGGGGGGGCCTCTACCGCATACAATGAGCAGTTCTTC. Translation gives CSANHGGGASTAYNEQFF.

This clonotype was found many times. The V gene is TRBV11-2, the J gene TRBJ2-6; the D call may be TRBD1 or TRBD2 (5 bases each). Between the trimmed V and J ends, which lost 4 bases and 4 bases, there was a span of 8 bases. The CDR3 runs 14 residues. The germline V gene encodes CDR1 SGHAT and CDR2 FQNNGV. In DNA, the CDR3 is TGTGCCAGCAGCTGGGGGATGGGGGCCAACGTCCTGACTTTC. As protein: CASSWGMGANVLTF.